The entry below gives a single TCR beta chain sequence along with its context. This record belongs to a study of control samples from healthy donors and cancer patients. The length of the CDR3 is 15 residues. V was clipped by 4 bases and J by 5 bases, with 15 bases between them. CDR1 and CDR2 (germline): LGHDT, YNNKEL (reference sequence). Sequenced by immunoSEQ multiplex PCR; TCRdb stores in-frame clones only, minus some. The data hold fewer than 200,000 clones, with just under 95% observed a single time. The sequence came from a woman aged 60-75 years in good health. The chain uses TRBV3-1 (or the pseudogene TRBV3-2) and TRBJ2-4; either TRBD1 or TRBD2 may fit D (6 bases each). The specimen sequenced was blood. CDR3 region: CASSRHNGGENIQYF. In nucleotides, the CDR3 is TGTGCCAGCAGCCGACACAACGGGGGCGAAAACATTCAGTACTTC.